Following are 26 T cell receptor beta chains from one sample sequenced in a study of human T cells and chemical hapten exposure. TCRdb re-called the RACE reads through MiXCR, storing one row per CDR3 protein. In the table there are about 80,000 distinct CDR3 sequences, roughly 7.1% of which are singletons. Documented time point: patch test 1, 2 weeks after DPC sensitization. Stated treatment: therapeutic diphenylcyclopropenone sensitization with weekly scalp DPC. The sequencing used whole blood, collected in connection with sensitization to the hapten diphenylcyclopropenone (DPC). The receptors were gathered from a woman in her twenties or thirties with alopecia areata. Some clones in this sample may be carry-over from other donors' samples.

The rearrangement joins TRBV3-1 to TRBJ1-2; D unclear. Trimming removed 1 base from V and 2 bases from J, with 14 bases in between. The CDR3 loop spans 16 amino acids. CDR1 is LGHDT, CDR2 YNNKEL, per germline (reference sequence). The CDR3 DNA sequence: TGTGCCAGCAGCCAAGCCACGGTCCGACGCAACTATGGCTACACCTTC. Translated: CASSQATVRRNYGYTF.

Ten or more counts support this clonotype. The genes are TRBV6-6 and TRBJ2-7; 10 bases are a match to TRBD1. J lost 2 bases, V lost 8 bases, and 3 bases had no gene match. CDR1 and CDR2 (germline): MNHNY, SVGAGI (reference sequence). The CDR3 runs 13 residues. The CDR3, as DNA: TGTGCCAGCGGGACAGGGGCGGCCTACGAGCAGTACTTC. Translating gives CASGTGAAYEQYF.

This clonotype was found many times. The chain couples TRBV9 to TRBJ1-5; no definite D call. The CDR3 runs to 15 residues. V dropped 0 bases and J dropped 1 base, with 8 bases sitting between them. Germline values: CDR1 SGDLS, CDR2 YYNGEE. The CDR3 DNA reads as TGTGCCAGCAGCGTAGGATCAAGCAGCAATCAGCCCCAGCATTTT. This encodes CASSVGSSSNQPQHF.

This clonotype has a handful of counts. The rearrangement joins TRBV5-1 to TRBJ1-1; 7 bases are a match to TRBD1. Looked up from germline, CDR1 is SGHRS and CDR2 is YFSETQ. V shed 0 bases and J 0 bases; nucleotides not matched to a gene: 8. CDR3 length equals 17 residues. CDR3 bases: TGCGCCAGCAGCTTGGGACAGGGCTGGCATCTGAACACTGAAGCTTTCTTT. This sequence encodes CASSLGQGWHLNTEAFF.

With respect to this clonotype: This may come from a read error, since a much larger clone is one base off. The genes are TRBV3-1 and TRBJ1-5; D perhaps matches TRBD1 (6 bases). Between the trimmed V and J ends, which lost 1 base and 6 bases, there was a span of 13 bases. The CDR3 covers 15 residues. Germline V lookup: CDR1 LGHDT, CDR2 YNNKEL (reference sequence). The chain's CDR3 is CASSQASRGRQPQHF. In nucleotides, the CDR3 is TGTGCCAGCAGCCAAGCATCGCGGGGGCGTCAGCCCCAGCATTTT.

This clonotype was seen ten or more times. The chain is built from TRBV11-1 and TRBJ2-6, with 10 positions matching TRBD2. Looked up from germline, CDR1 is SGHAT and CDR2 is FQDESV (reference sequence). The length of the CDR3 is 20 residues. J was trimmed by 0 bases and V by 2 bases; bases with no gene match: 10. The CDR3 sequence: CASSLMGAGGPFSGANVLTF. For the CDR3, the DNA is TGTGCCAGCAGCTTAATGGGAGCGGGGGGGCCCTTCTCTGGGGCCAACGTCCTGACTTTC. The complete variable domain, with remaining parts taken from reference TRBV11-1 and TRBJ2-6, reads EAEVAQSPRYKITEKSQAVAFWCDPISGHATLYWYRQILGQGPELLVQFQDESVVDDSQLPKDRFSAERLKGVDSTLKIQPAELGDSAMYLCASSLMGAGGPFSGANVLTFGAGSRLTVL.

This clonotype was recorded at least ten times. This chain uses TRBV29-1 with TRBJ2-1; no reliable D call. The V end was cut by 3 bases, the J end by 4 bases, with 7 bases between. CDR3 size: 12 residues. Germline-derived CDR1 and CDR2 are SQVTM and ANQGSEA. The CDR3 sequence: CSVDVLYNEQFF. In DNA, the CDR3 is TGCAGCGTTGATGTATTATACAATGAGCAGTTCTTC.

This clonotype was recorded many times. The chain links TRBV11-2 to TRBJ1-1, with D unresolved. This CDR3 has 13 amino acids. Germline V gives CDR1 SGHAT, CDR2 FQNNGV. Trimming stripped 1 base from V and 5 bases from J, with 8 bases between. CDR3 in amino acids: CASSLVVGTEAFF. DNA of the CDR3: TGTGCCAGCAGCTTAGTTGTAGGGACTGAAGCTTTCTTT.

The chain carries TRBV12-3 or TRBV12-4 and TRBJ2-7; 9 bases are shared with TRBD1. This CDR3 is built from 15 residues. V shed 6 bases, J shed 5 bases, and the junction held 11 bases outside the gene matches. The CDR3 DNA reads as TGTGCCAGCAGCGGGAGTACAGGGGGCTTGCACGAGCAGTACTTC. This encodes CASSGSTGGLHEQYF.

The gene calls are TRBV10-3 and TRBJ2-3; 9 positions match TRBD2. CDR3 length: 16 residues. CDR1 is ENHRY and CDR2 is SYGVKD in the germline V gene. V was pared by 6 bases and J by 4 bases, with 11 bases of the junction left unmatched. The CDR3 DNA follows: TGTGCCATCAGGAAGAGTAGCGGGGGAGGTCCAGATACGCAGTATTTT. This encodes CAIRKSSGGGPDTQYF.

In nucleotides, the CDR3 is TGCAGTGCTAAGACGACAGGGGACTTCTATGGCTACACCTTC. Encoded protein: CSAKTTGDFYGYTF. This chain links TRBV20-1 with TRBJ1-2; 8 positions match TRBD1. V was pared by 4 bases and J by 4 bases, with 8 bases of the junction left unmatched. In germline, CDR1 is DFQATT, CDR2 SNEGSKA (reference sequence). The CDR3 covers 14 residues.

The chain has TRBV5-1 and TRBJ2-3; TRBD2 matches 8 bases. CDR1 SGHRS and CDR2 YFSETQ come from the germline V gene. The CDR3 loop spans 15 amino acids. Unmatched junction bases numbered 5, after V lost 3 bases and J lost 2 bases. The CDR3 protein is CASSSLAVLTDTQYF. The CDR3 DNA reads as TGCGCCAGCAGCTCACTAGCGGTCCTCACAGATACGCAGTATTTT.

This clonotype was picked up many times. The V gene is TRBV11-2, the J gene TRBJ1-6, with D unresolved. Between the trimmed V and J ends, which lost 6 bases and 6 bases, there was a span of 12 bases. Germline V gene data show CDR1 as SGHAT and CDR2 as FQNNGV. This CDR3 contains 14 residues. The CDR3 bases are TGTGCCAGCAGTCACGCGCGGGGTAATTCACCCCTCCACTTT. This codes for CASSHARGNSPLHF.

This clonotype was detected a few times. The chain links TRBV30 to TRBJ1-1; the match to TRBD1 covers 7 bases. Trimming removed 5 bases from V and 4 bases from J; junction bases left unmatched: 4. Germline V CDR1 and CDR2: GTSNPN, SVGIG (reference sequence). The CDR3 is 12 residues long. Written as DNA, the CDR3 is TGTGCCTGGGTAGACAGGGCCACTGAAGCTTTCTTT. Translated, it gives CAWVDRATEAFF.

This clonotype came up a few times. This chain links TRBV5-1 with TRBJ1-1; 7 bases fit TRBD1. This CDR3 region has 15 residues. J was trimmed by 1 base and V by 4 bases; bases with no gene match: 7. Germline V gives CDR1 SGHRS, CDR2 YFSETQ. The DNA for the CDR3 is TGCGCCAGCAGCCCCCAATGGACAGGGAACACTGAAGCTTTCTTT. Protein sequence: CASSPQWTGNTEAFF. Looking up the rest from reference TRBV5-1 and TRBJ1-1 gives the full variable domain: KAGVTQTPRYLIKTRGQQVTLSCSPISGHRSVSWYQQTPGQGLQFLFEYFSETQRNKGNFPGRFSGRQFSNSRSEMNVSTLELGDSALYLCASSPQWTGNTEAFFGQGTRLTVV.

The table lists this clonotype with many counts. The J gene is TRBJ2-3, the V gene TRBV7-9, with D hard to call. From germline, CDR1 is SEHNR and CDR2 FQNEAQ (reference sequence). V was shortened by 3 bases and J by 0 bases, with 10 bases between the two germline ends. The CDR3 has 15 amino acids. For the CDR3, the DNA is TGTGCCAGCAGCTTTTTACAGTCTAGCACAGATACGCAGTATTTT. Protein sequence: CASSFLQSSTDTQYF.

This chain joins TRBV7-9 and TRBJ2-7; TRBD2 is a possible D gene (8 bases). The CDR3 length is 18 residues. CDR1 is SEHNR, CDR2 FQNEAQ, per germline (reference sequence). The germline V and J ends were trimmed by 5 bases and 1 base, with 24 bases remaining between them. The CDR3: CASSPPGGGSSRSYEQYF. CDR3 nucleotides: TGTGCCAGCAGCCCCCCGGGAGGGGGCTCTAGTCGTTCCTACGAGCAGTACTTC.

This clonotype came up many times. The chain links TRBV6-5 to TRBJ1-6; D is perhaps TRBD1 (6 bases). Trimming shortened V by 2 bases and J by 7 bases, and 9 bases separated the two germline ends. The germline V gene has CDR1 MNHEY and CDR2 SVGAGI. The CDR3 runs 14 residues. Here the CDR3 reads CASSYGQLNSPLHF. The CDR3 nucleotides are TGTGCCAGCAGTTACGGACAGCTCAATTCACCCCTCCACTTT.

Many counts were recorded for this clonotype. The V gene is TRBV7-2, the J gene TRBJ1-5, with 7 bases matching TRBD1. Trimming cost V 6 bases and J 4 bases; bases outside gene matches: 6. The CDR3 spans 14 residues. CDR1 SGHTA and CDR2 FQGNSA come from the germline V gene. The CDR3 nucleotides read TGTGCCAGCAGTTATAGACAGGGTAATCAGCCCCAGCATTTT. Translating it yields CASSYRQGNQPQHF.

This clonotype was found many times. The chain links TRBV4-2 to TRBJ2-7, with D tentatively TRBD2 (5 bases). Germline assignment: CDR1 LGHNA and CDR2 YNFKEQ. Trimming removed 0 bases from V and 0 bases from J, with 9 bases in between. The CDR3 runs 15 residues. DNA for the CDR3: TGTGCCAGCAGCCAAGATATAGGGAGCTCCTACGAGCAGTACTTC. Its protein product is CASSQDIGSSYEQYF.

This chain joins TRBV29-1 and TRBJ2-7; TRBD1 or TRBD2 may be the D gene (5 bases each). This CDR3 has 15 amino acids. Looked up from germline, CDR1 is SQVTM and CDR2 is ANQGSEA. Trimming left V 2 bases short and J 2 bases short, with 16 bases between. CDR3 sequence reads: CSVETGGLGAYEQYF. CDR3 nucleotide sequence: TGCAGCGTTGAAACAGGCGGACTGGGTGCCTACGAGCAGTACTTC.

This clonotype was seen repeatedly, ten times or more. The V gene is TRBV6-5, the J gene TRBJ2-7; no definite D call. V lost 3 bases to trimming and J lost 7 bases, with 7 bases between them. Per germline, CDR1 MNHEY and CDR2 SVGAGI. The CDR3 is 11 residues long. The CDR3 DNA sequence: TGTGCCAGCAGTTATCTCGGGGAGCAGTACTTC. This gives the protein CASSYLGEQYF.

This sequence joins TRBV20-1 and TRBJ2-3, with D tentatively TRBD1 (6 bases). Germline CDR1 DFQATT, CDR2 SNEGSKA (reference sequence). The ends were cut back, 3 bases at V and 2 bases at J, with 9 bases in the middle. The CDR3 runs to 13 residues. The CDR3 protein is CSARYRDTDTQYF. CDR3 DNA: TGCAGTGCTAGGTACAGGGACACAGATACGCAGTATTTT.

This clonotype has ten or more counts. The V call is TRBV7-6, the J call TRBJ2-2; D may be TRBD1 or TRBD2 (6 bases each). Between the trimmed V and J ends, which lost 5 bases and 4 bases, there was a span of 17 bases. This CDR3 has 16 amino acids. CDR1 and CDR2 from the germline V gene are SGHVS and FNYEAQ. CDR3 residues: CASSLYGGPSTGELFF. The CDR3 DNA reads TGTGCCAGCAGCCTGTATGGGGGGCCGAGCACCGGGGAGCTGTTTTTT.

The chain joins TRBV20-1 to TRBJ1-3; TRBD1 is a possible D gene (6 bases). Germline V gene data show CDR1 as DFQATT and CDR2 as SNEGSKA (reference sequence). The V end lost 5 bases, the J end lost 4 bases, and 9 bases lay between the germline ends. This CDR3 has 12 amino acids. The DNA of the CDR3 is TGCAGTGCTTTCGACAGGGGAAACACCATATATTTT. It is translated as CSAFDRGNTIYF.

This clonotype was counted many times. V gene TRBV7-3 combines with J gene TRBJ1-1; D uncertain. CDR3 length equals 16 residues. Trimming took 5 bases from V and 0 from J, leaving 16 bases between them. CDR1 and CDR2 (germline): SGHTA, FQGTGA. The CDR3 DNA reads as TGTGCCAGCAGCCCCCAAGGCGGTACAGTGAACACTGAAGCTTTCTTT. Translation: CASSPQGGTVNTEAFF.